Each of the 8 T cell receptor beta chains below was sequenced from the same sample in a study of blood T cell repertoires in COVID-19. Only in-frame clones appear in the TCRdb table, and some are missing; sequencing was by immunoSEQ multiplex PCR. Seen here are roughly 400,000 clones, around 87% observed once, and the top ten hold under 3%. Sequences were obtained from peripheral blood. The receptors were sampled from a woman aged 60-75 years with COVID-19, enrolled during active disease.

The chain combines TRBV5-1 with TRBJ1-2; the D is unclear. V was shortened by 4 bases and J by 4 bases, with 17 bases between the two germline ends. The CDR3 length is 15 residues. Germline CDR1 reads SGHRS; CDR2 reads YFSETQ. CDR3 amino acids: CASSPDPGYGYGYTF. The CDR3 coding sequence is TGCGCCAGCAGCCCGGATCCGGGGTACGGCTATGGCTACACCTTC.

V gene TRBV9 combines with J gene TRBJ2-1, with D possibly being TRBD1 (6 bases). The length of the CDR3 is 15 residues. The germline V gene has CDR1 SGDLS and CDR2 YYNGEE. V shed 0 bases and J shed 6 bases, with 13 bases lying between them. CDR3 sequence (DNA): TGTGCCAGCAGCGTAGGGGGGACATTCCCCAATGAGCAGTTCTTC. Translation gives CASSVGGTFPNEQFF.

This sequence joins TRBV2 and TRBJ1-2; D is unresolved. Germline V gives CDR1 SNHLY, CDR2 FYNNEI. The ends were cut back, 7 bases at V and 1 base at J, with 7 bases in the middle. The CDR3 has 12 amino acids. CDR3 sequence reads: CASMSGNYGYTF. CDR3 DNA sequence: TGTGCCAGCATGAGCGGTAACTATGGCTACACCTTC.

The gene calls are TRBV18 and TRBJ1-2; 7 nucleotides match TRBD1. The trim removed 5 bases at V and 2 bases at J, leaving 2 bases unmatched. The CDR3 has 13 amino acids. Germline V CDR1 and CDR2: KGHSH, LQKENI. CDR3 in amino acids: CASSKGQNYGYTF. CDR3 in DNA: TGTGCCAGCTCAAAGGGACAGAACTATGGCTACACCTTC.

The gene calls are TRBV30 and TRBJ2-2; D is ambiguous. Per germline, CDR1 GTSNPN and CDR2 SVGIG (reference sequence). V lost 2 bases to trimming and J lost 1 base, with 11 bases between them. The CDR3 extends over 15 amino acids. This CDR3 reads CAWSPEDQNTGELFF. In nucleotides, the CDR3 is TGTGCCTGGAGTCCCGAGGATCAGAACACCGGGGAGCTGTTTTTT.

The DNA for the CDR3 is TGTGCCAGCAGTCCTGGGTCAGGGTCGGATGAGCAGTTCTTC. This gives the protein CASSPGSGSDEQFF. This sequence joins TRBV6-5 and TRBJ2-1; tentative D call: TRBD1 (5 bases). Trimming pared 5 bases from V and 8 bases from J, leaving 16 bases between. The germline V gene encodes CDR1 MNHEY and CDR2 SVGAGI. This CDR3 is 14 amino acids long.

J is TRBJ2-6 and V is TRBV14, with a weak D call TRBD1 (5 bases). The germline CDR1 and CDR2 sequences are SGHDN and FVKESK. The CDR3 is 15 amino acids. The V end lost 2 bases, the J end lost 5 bases, and 10 bases lay between the germline ends. The chain's CDR3 is CASSQYGQRANVLTF. The CDR3 nucleotides read TGTGCCAGCAGCCAATACGGACAAAGGGCCAACGTCCTGACTTTC. The variable domain in full, with the rest retrieved from reference TRBV14 and TRBJ2-6, is EAGVTQFPSHSVIEKGQTVTLRCDPISGHDNLYWYRRVMGKEIKFLLHFVKESKQDESGMPNNRFLAERTGGTYSTLKVQPAELEDSGVYFCASSQYGQRANVLTFGAGSRLTVL.

This clone was detected ten times or more. The V and J genes are TRBV29-1 and TRBJ1-1; 11 bases map to TRBD1. This CDR3 region has 13 residues. V was clipped by 7 bases and J by 4 bases; unmatched bases: 5. Germline V gene sequence: CDR1 SQVTM, CDR2 ANQGSEA. CDR3 DNA sequence: TGCAGCGCCCGGGACAGGGGGGCCACTGAAGCTTTCTTT. As protein: CSARDRGATEAFF.